The 5 T cell receptor beta chains below come from one sample, sequenced in a study of T cell clonality in common variable immunodeficiency. Sequenced by immunoSEQ multiplex PCR; TCRdb stores in-frame clones only, minus some. The sample lists some 28,000 clones, none appearing once, the ten largest making up around an eighth. Sequencing was performed on peripheral blood mononuclear cells. Receptor source: a person aged 18-70 years in good health.

This clone was counted many times. The CDR3 end is not reached by the read, which stops 3 residues before it; the germline J gene fills it in. The rearrangement joins TRBV4-2 to TRBJ2-3, with D perhaps matching TRBD2 (6 bases). The length of the CDR3 is 13 residues. CDR1 and CDR2 from the germline V gene are LGHNA and YNFKEQ. The CDR3 DNA, read in part, is TGTGCCAGCAGCCTCGATAACGGGGAGGCG. As protein: CASSLDNGEA. The entire CDR3 sequence reads CASSLDNGEAQYF.

This clone was found a few times. The read ends 3 residues shy of where the CDR3 ends; the end is completed using the germline J gene. V and J are TRBV5-1 and TRBJ2-5; the match to TRBD2 covers 9 bases. After removal of 5 bases from V and 2 bases from J, the junction contained 10 bases not matched to a gene. The germline CDR1 and CDR2 sequences are SGHRS and YFSETQ. The CDR3 extends over 16 amino acids. Here the CDR3 reads CASRERGDSKQETQYF. The sequenced CDR3 bases are TGCGCCAGCAGGGAGCGGGGGGACTCCAAACAAGAGACC.

This clone was recorded at least ten times. The covered CDR3 bases are TGTGCCAGCAACGTAAGACTTCAGACTCGGTCCGCCGGGGAG. As protein: CASNVRLQTRSAGE. The whole CDR3 region reads CASNVRLQTRSAGELFF. The chain joins TRBV2 to TRBJ2-2, with D unresolved. The read stops 3 residues short of the end of the CDR3; the missing end is completed from the germline J gene. Germline V gene sequence: CDR1 SNHLY, CDR2 FYNNEI. Trimming shortened V by 7 bases and J by 6 bases, and 24 bases separated the two germline ends. The CDR3 totals 17 residues.

In this sample, this clone turned up a few times. The read finishes 3 residues shy of the CDR3 end, and the germline J gene is used to complete it. J is TRBJ2-5 and V is TRBV5-1; 7 nucleotides agree with TRBD2. The CDR3 covers 17 residues. Germline V gene data show CDR1 as SGHRS and CDR2 as YFSETQ. With V trimmed by 4 bases and J by 3 bases, 15 bases remained unmatched. The sequenced part of the CDR3 DNA is TGCGCCAGCAGCCGGGACTACCCCCTCAAAAAAAAAGAGACC. It yields the protein CASSRDYPLKKKET. The CDR3 in full is CASSRDYPLKKKETQYF.

This clone was observed at least ten times. With the read ending 3 residues before the CDR3 end, the germline J gene is used to fill in that end. J is TRBJ1-1 and V is TRBV7-8; D remains ambiguous. V was pared by 4 bases and J by 6 bases, with 9 bases between. The CDR3 has 12 amino acids. Germline CDR1 and CDR2: SGHVS and FQNEAQ. CDR3 sequence: CASSSSRAEAFF. Partial CDR3 DNA: TGTGCCAGCAGCTCATCGAGGGCTGAA.